This record concerns one T cell receptor (beta chain) sequence. The data were taken from a study of blood T cells in healthy people across ages. The germline gives CDR1 LNHDA, CDR2 SQIVND (reference sequence). Trimming pared 1 base from V and 5 bases from J, leaving 9 bases between. The CDR3 covers 14 residues. Sample-barcoded 5' priming and a J-beta primer mix drove a second PCR of about 6 to 12 cycles. At least 2.5 million CDR3-containing paired-end reads were obtained per sample. TCRdb used MiXCR to reprocess the 5' RACE reads, holding one entry per CDR3 protein. The sample includes 1 million to 1.2 million distinct CDR3 sequences, roughly two fifths seen only once; the top ten take about an eighth.

The sequence derives from a man aged 18-30 years in good health. Sequenced: blood. J is TRBJ2-1 and V is TRBV19; D might be TRBD1 (5 bases). CDR3 amino acids: CASSIGQGNNEQFF. CDR3 coding DNA: TGTGCCAGTAGTATAGGCCAGGGTAACAATGAGCAGTTCTTC.